Below are 26 T cell receptor beta chains sequenced from a single sample in a study of beta chain features in type 1 diabetes. Sequencing targeted expressed TCRB transcripts, as all isolated RNA had been reverse transcribed. TCRdb keeps only in-frame clones here, not all; method: immunoSEQ multiplex PCR. The table lists about 410,000 clones, 14% of them singletons. Material: naive CD4+ T cells from blood. The receptors shown here come from a man aged 25-40 years in good health.

This clone has only a few counts. The rearrangement joins TRBV30 to TRBJ2-3, with D perhaps TRBD1 (6 bases). The CDR3 extends over 14 amino acids. Trimming took 2 bases from V and 4 from J, leaving 13 bases between them. Germline V CDR1 and CDR2: GTSNPN, SVGIG (reference sequence). DNA of the CDR3: TGTGCCTGGAGTACAGGGTCCCCCGCAGATACGCAGTATTTT. This sequence encodes CAWSTGSPADTQYF.

This clone was counted a few times. A much larger clone is a single base away; this may be a read error. The chain uses TRBV7-9 and TRBJ2-5; D unresolved. In germline, CDR1 is SEHNR, CDR2 FQNEAQ (reference sequence). This CDR3 comprises 11 residues. Trimming took 5 bases from V and 3 from J, leaving 4 bases between them. CDR3 nucleotides: TGTGCCAGCAGCCACGAAGAGACCCAGTACTTC. Protein product: CASSHEETQYF.

This clone came up a few times. The CDR3 is CASSGSYGYTF. As DNA, the CDR3 is TGTGCCAGCAGCGGATCTTATGGCTACACCTTC. The chain joins TRBV9 to TRBJ1-2; D uncertain. The ends were cut back, 3 bases at V and 5 bases at J, with 5 bases in the middle. CDR1 is SGDLS and CDR2 is YYNGEE in the germline V gene. This CDR3 has 11 amino acids.

This clone has more than one count but fewer than ten. The chain couples TRBV6-5 to TRBJ1-1; D is unresolved. The CDR3 has 15 residues. Germline V CDR1 and CDR2: MNHEY, SVGAGI. The ends were cut back, 5 bases at V and 1 base at J, with 14 bases in the middle. CDR3 bases: TGTGCCAGCAGTACCCCTCGGCCACCGAACACTGAAGCTTTCTTT. Translation: CASSTPRPPNTEAFF.

V and J are TRBV5-1 and TRBJ2-6; D call uncertain. CDR1 and CDR2 (germline): SGHRS, YFSETQ. The CDR3 spans 15 residues. Trimming shortened V by 0 bases and J by 4 bases, and 8 bases separated the two germline ends. The CDR3 DNA reads TGCGCCAGCAGCTTGGGACGAGTCGGGGCCAACGTCCTGACTTTC. It codes for CASSLGRVGANVLTF.

This chain uses TRBV29-1 with TRBJ1-1; D is ambiguous. V lost 7 bases to trimming and J lost 1 base, with 10 bases between them. CDR3 length equals 12 residues. CDR1 and CDR2 from the germline V gene are SQVTM and ANQGSEA. This CDR3 is CSARAANTEAFF. CDR3 coding DNA: TGCAGCGCCCGGGCGGCGAACACTGAAGCTTTCTTT.

The chain combines TRBV6-5 with TRBJ1-2; perhaps TRBD1 as D (6 bases). This CDR3 is built from 15 residues. The V and J ends lost 6 bases and 3 bases respectively, with 17 bases between them. The germline CDR1 and CDR2 sequences are MNHEY and SVGAGI. The CDR3, as DNA: TGTGCCAGCAGACCCACACCACAGGGAGACTATGGCTACACCTTC. Residues: CASRPTPQGDYGYTF.

This clone appeared a few times. This chain's CDR3 is CASSFREYGYTF. The CDR3 nucleotides read TGTGCCAGCAGCTTCAGGGAGTATGGCTACACCTTC. The rearrangement joins TRBV7-9 to TRBJ1-2, with D possibly TRBD1 on 5 matching bases. The CDR3 totals 12 residues. V lost 3 bases, J lost 5 bases, and 7 bases lay in between. Germline assignment: CDR1 SEHNR and CDR2 FQNEAQ (reference sequence).

The chain recombines TRBV19 with TRBJ2-4, with TRBD1 identical over 7 bases. The CDR3 sequence is 15 residues long. J gave up 0 bases and V 4 bases, and 3 bases lay outside the gene matches. CDR1 and CDR2 (germline): LNHDA, SQIVND (reference sequence). CDR3 in amino acids: CASSTDRVAKNIQYF. The CDR3 DNA reads as TGTGCCAGTAGTACCGACAGGGTAGCCAAAAACATTCAGTACTTC.

The chain employs TRBV30 and TRBJ1-2; TRBD1 aligns across 7 bases. Germline trimming cut 5 bases from V and 5 bases from J; bases unmatched to any gene: 8. The CDR3 loop spans 13 amino acids. Germline CDR1 GTSNPN, CDR2 SVGIG (reference sequence). This chain's CDR3 is CAWSGTEIYGYTF. The DNA for the CDR3 is TGTGCCTGGTCCGGGACAGAGATTTATGGCTACACCTTC.

This clone was recorded a few times. The rearrangement uses TRBV7-2 and TRBJ1-1, with a tentative D call TRBD1 (5 bases). The CDR3 has 13 amino acids. V lost 5 bases, J lost 1 base, and 8 bases lay in between. Germline CDR1 and CDR2: SGHTA and FQGNSA. The chain's CDR3 is CASSRQRNTEAFF. The CDR3 bases are TGTGCCAGCAGCCGACAGAGGAACACTGAAGCTTTCTTT.

The V gene is TRBV4-2, the J gene TRBJ1-1; D not certain. Germline V gives CDR1 LGHNA, CDR2 YNFKEQ. Trimming removed 1 base at V and 1 base at J, with 7 bases between. This CDR3 is built from 14 residues. The CDR3 here is CASSQGVTNTEAFF. DNA of the CDR3: TGTGCCAGCAGCCAAGGGGTTACGAACACTGAAGCTTTCTTT.

This clone occurred a few times. CDR3 in amino acids: CASSPGPTTDTQYF. CDR3 coding DNA: TGTGCCAGCTCACCGGGACCGACCACAGATACGCAGTATTTT. This chain uses TRBV18 with TRBJ2-3; D is tentatively TRBD1 or TRBD2 (5 bases each). This CDR3 is 14 amino acids long. With 3 bases removed from V and 2 bases from J, the gap between germline ends came to 9 bases. Germline V gene lookup returns CDR1 KGHSH and CDR2 LQKENI.

In its sample, this clone was seen a few times. V usage is TRBV4-2 and J usage is TRBJ2-7, with D unresolved. The CDR3 is made up of 16 amino acids. The germline V gene has CDR1 LGHNA and CDR2 YNFKEQ. V dropped 4 bases and J dropped 0 bases, with 16 bases sitting between them. CDR3 in DNA: TGTGCCAGCAGCCCGCTGGGTGGATTTGACTCCTACGAGCAGTACTTC. Its protein product is CASSPLGGFDSYEQYF.

This clone occurred a few times. The chain employs TRBV7-9 and TRBJ1-2; D ambiguous. Germline V gene lookup returns CDR1 SEHNR and CDR2 FQNEAQ (reference sequence). The CDR3 spans 14 residues. V was trimmed by 5 bases and J by 3 bases, leaving 13 bases between them. The CDR3 loop reads CASSPRSGDYGYTF. Here the CDR3 DNA reads TGTGCCAGCAGCCCCAGGTCGGGTGACTATGGCTACACCTTC.

The chain is built from TRBV6-6 and TRBJ2-1; D gene ambiguous. The V gene lost 6 bases and the J gene lost 4 bases, with 10 bases spanning the gap. The CDR3 sequence is 13 residues long. Germline V gene data show CDR1 as MNHNY and CDR2 as SVGAGI (reference sequence). CDR3 coding DNA: TGTGCCAGCAGCCCGGCCGGGTACAATGAGCAGTTCTTC. Translated: CASSPAGYNEQFF.

This chain connects TRBV25-1 to TRBJ2-3; D gene ambiguous. The CDR3 consists of 15 residues. V lost 1 base and J lost 4, with 12 bases in between. The V gene's germline CDR1 is MGHDK and CDR2 SYGVNS. In DNA, the CDR3 is TGTGCCAGCAGTGAATTAGAGACAACCTCAGATACGCAGTATTTT. The encoded protein is CASSELETTSDTQYF.

This clone has a handful of counts. The CDR3 region is CASTAGTGLYNEQFF. The CDR3 coding sequence is TGTGCCAGCACCGCCGGGACAGGCCTCTACAATGAGCAGTTCTTC. The rearrangement links TRBV7-2 to TRBJ2-1, with 8 bases lining up with TRBD1. V shed 7 bases, J shed 3 bases, and the junction held 8 bases outside the gene matches. CDR3 size: 15 residues. Germline-derived CDR1 and CDR2 are SGHTA and FQGNSA.

V gene TRBV6-5 combines with J gene TRBJ2-5; D may be TRBD1 or TRBD2 (7 bases each). This CDR3 comprises 16 residues. Germline-derived CDR1 and CDR2 are MNHEY and SVGAGI. V was shortened by 2 bases and J by 5 bases, with 18 bases between the two germline ends. CDR3 loop: CASSYQTGRGLETQYF. The CDR3 nucleotides are TGTGCCAGCAGTTACCAGACAGGGAGGGGGCTTGAGACCCAGTACTTC.

This clone has only a few counts. The rearrangement joins TRBV9 to TRBJ2-1; 7 bases agree with TRBD2. This CDR3 comprises 16 residues. Germline CDR1 reads SGDLS; CDR2 reads YYNGEE. The V gene end was trimmed by 4 bases and the J gene end by 2 bases; junction bases not matched to a gene: 9. Written as DNA, the CDR3 is TGTGCCAGCAGCCTTCAACCGCTAGCGGCCTACAATGAGCAGTTCTTC. Translating gives CASSLQPLAAYNEQFF.

For this clone: Germline is not matched at one junction end, which may reflect a read error. V usage is TRBV7-2 and J usage is TRBJ1-4, with TRBD1 identical over 8 bases. Germline V CDR1 and CDR2: SGHTA, FQGNSA. The CDR3 sequence is 11 residues long. CDR3 nucleotides: TGTGCCAGCAGCAACGGACAGGGTGGGACTTTT. It is translated as CASSNGQGGTF.

The table lists this clone with many counts. The chain joins TRBV30 to TRBJ2-2, with 7 bases lining up with TRBD1. The CDR3 has 13 residues. Trimming removed 2 bases from V and 4 bases from J; junction bases left unmatched: 1. Germline V gene data show CDR1 as GTSNPN and CDR2 as SVGIG (reference sequence). The CDR3 reads CAWSRQGTGELFF. CDR3 DNA: TGTGCCTGGAGTCGACAGGGCACCGGGGAGCTGTTTTTT.

This clone has just a few counts. The chain has TRBV4-3 and TRBJ1-2; no reliable D call. The V end was cut by 4 bases, the J end by 7 bases, with 13 bases between. The CDR3 contains 13 residues. CDR1 is LGHNA, CDR2 YSLEER, per germline. CDR3 region: CASSRVMQAGYTF. The CDR3 DNA reads as TGCGCCAGCAGCCGGGTTATGCAGGCTGGCTACACCTTC.

This clone was counted between two and nine times. The chain has TRBV7-2 and TRBJ2-7; no reliable D call. With 2 bases removed from V and 1 base from J, the gap between germline ends came to 9 bases. This CDR3 region has 14 residues. CDR1 SGHTA and CDR2 FQGNSA come from the germline V gene. CDR3 region: CASSLRQVSYEQYF. As DNA, the CDR3 is TGTGCCAGCAGCTTACGCCAGGTATCCTACGAGCAGTACTTC.

This clone was picked up a small number of times. The chain couples TRBV25-1 to TRBJ1-1; unclear D gene. V was trimmed by 0 bases and J by 1 base, leaving 9 bases between them. The CDR3 totals 15 residues. CDR1 and CDR2 (germline): MGHDK, SYGVNS. The DNA of the CDR3 is TGTGCCAGCAGTGAATATGGATTTGGGAACACTGAAGCTTTCTTT. It encodes CASSEYGFGNTEAFF.

The chain combines TRBV14 with TRBJ1-4; D uncertain. This CDR3 has 15 amino acids. Trimming left V 4 bases short and J 2 bases short, with 11 bases between. From germline, CDR1 is SGHDN and CDR2 FVKESK. The CDR3 region has the DNA TGTGCCAGCAGCCCCGGACTGCGCACTAATGAAAAACTGTTTTTT. Protein product: CASSPGLRTNEKLFF.